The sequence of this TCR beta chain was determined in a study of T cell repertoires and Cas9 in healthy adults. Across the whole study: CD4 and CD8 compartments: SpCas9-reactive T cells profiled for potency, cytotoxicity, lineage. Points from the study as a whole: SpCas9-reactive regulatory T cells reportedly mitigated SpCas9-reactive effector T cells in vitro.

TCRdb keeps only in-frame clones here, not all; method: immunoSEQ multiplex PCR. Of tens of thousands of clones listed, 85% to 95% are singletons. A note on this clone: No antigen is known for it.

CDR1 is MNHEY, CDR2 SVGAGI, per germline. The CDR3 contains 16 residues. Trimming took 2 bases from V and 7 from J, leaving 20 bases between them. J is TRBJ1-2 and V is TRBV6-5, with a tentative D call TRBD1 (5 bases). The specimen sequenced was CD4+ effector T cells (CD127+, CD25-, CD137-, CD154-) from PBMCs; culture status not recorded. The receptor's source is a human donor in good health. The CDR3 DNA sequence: TGTGCCAGCAGTTACCAAACGGGGAGTCAGGGTTTTGGCTACACCTTC. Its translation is CASSYQTGSQGFGYTF.